One and the same sample provided the 26 T cell receptor beta chains below, sequenced in a study of blood T cell repertoires in COVID-19. Method: immunoSEQ multiplex PCR; TCRdb's copy keeps in-frame clones and lacks some. The table records a few hundred thousand clones, around 78% of them present only once. Material for sequencing was peripheral blood. These receptors originate from a man between 60 and 75 years old who had recovered from COVID-19.

The chain is built from TRBV14 and TRBJ2-7; D is unclear. This CDR3 contains 15 residues. Deletions cut 0 bases from V and 2 bases from J, with 11 bases between. Per germline, CDR1 SGHDN and CDR2 FVKESK. The CDR3 loop is CASSQDLVSTYEQYF. CDR3 bases: TGTGCCAGCAGCCAAGATCTGGTCAGTACCTACGAGCAGTACTTC. The variable domain in full, completed from reference TRBV14 and TRBJ2-7, reads EAGVTQFPSHSVIEKGQTVTLRCDPISGHDNLYWYRRVMGKEIKFLLHFVKESKQDESGMPNNRFLAERTGGTYSTLKVQPAELEDSGVYFCASSQDLVSTYEQYFGPGTRLTVT.

J is TRBJ2-3 and V is TRBV5-5, with D perhaps TRBD1 (6 bases). Per the germline V gene, CDR1 is SGHKS and CDR2 is YYEKEE (reference sequence). The germline V and J ends were trimmed by 4 bases and 0 bases, with 18 bases remaining between them. This CDR3 has 17 residues. CDR3 residues: CASSPRTGQFSTDTQYF. The CDR3 DNA reads TGTGCCAGCAGCCCCCGGACTGGACAGTTTAGCACAGATACGCAGTATTTT. The full variable domain, with the rest looked up from reference TRBV5-5 and TRBJ2-3, is DAGVTQSPTHLIKTRGQQVTLRCSPISGHKSVSWYQQVLGQGPQFIFQYYEKEERGRGNFPDRFSARQFPNYSSELNVNALLLGDSALYLCASSPRTGQFSTDTQYFGPGTRLTVL.

Of note for this clone: The same CDR3 also results from other DNA sequences found in this sample. The genes are TRBV6-1 and TRBJ1-3; D gene ambiguous. CDR3 size: 12 residues. Germline loops: CDR1 MNHNS, CDR2 SASEGT. V shed 3 bases and J shed 4 bases, with 4 bases lying between them. The CDR3 here is CASSDVGNTIYF. The CDR3 DNA follows: TGTGCCAGCAGTGATGTAGGAAACACCATATATTTT.

The CDR3: CASSLALQDSPLHF. The CDR3 DNA follows: TGTGCCAGCAGCCTAGCACTACAAGATTCACCCCTCCACTTT. The chain links TRBV3-1 (or the pseudogene TRBV3-2) to TRBJ1-6; no clear D gene. Germline CDR1 and CDR2: LGHDT and YNNKEL (reference sequence). V was shortened by 4 bases and J by 8 bases, with 12 bases between the two germline ends. The CDR3 has 14 residues.

This CDR3 reads CASSHRGLNTGELFF. The CDR3 DNA reads TGTGCCAGTAGTCACAGGGGGCTAAACACCGGGGAGCTGTTTTTT. The rearrangement links TRBV19 to TRBJ2-2; 9 bases match TRBD1. V gave up 5 bases and J gave up 2 bases; unmatched junction bases: 3. This CDR3 has 15 amino acids. CDR1 LNHDA and CDR2 SQIVND come from the germline V gene (reference sequence).

The chain uses TRBV2 and TRBJ1-6; weak D call: TRBD1 (6 bases). The V gene's germline CDR1 is SNHLY and CDR2 FYNNEI. This CDR3 contains 16 residues. V lost 3 bases and J lost 3, with 12 bases in between. The CDR3 nucleotides read TGTGCCAGCAGTGATTGGGGGCGCGACTATAATTCACCCCTCCACTTT. It translates to CASSDWGRDYNSPLHF.

This clone has only a few counts. The chain uses TRBV3-1 (or the pseudogene TRBV3-2) and TRBJ1-5, with D uncertain. Trimming removed 4 bases at V and 5 bases at J, with 12 bases between. There are 14 residues in the CDR3. Germline-derived CDR1 and CDR2 are LGHDT and YNNKEL (reference sequence). The CDR3 region is CASSPRVFDQPQHF. DNA of the CDR3: TGTGCCAGCAGCCCTCGGGTCTTTGATCAGCCCCAGCATTTT.

The chain couples TRBV7-2 to TRBJ2-2, with 7 bases aligning to TRBD1. The germline CDR1 and CDR2 sequences are SGHTA and FQGNSA. This CDR3 spans 15 amino acids. The J segment lost 6 bases and the V segment lost 3 bases, leaving 7 bases of the junction unmatched. CDR3 sequence reads: CASSFQAGGAGELFF. As DNA, the CDR3 is TGTGCCAGCAGCTTCCAGGCAGGGGGAGCCGGGGAGCTGTTTTTT. Full variable domain (remainder filled in from reference TRBV7-2 and TRBJ2-2): GAGVSQSPSNKVTEKGKDVELRCDPISGHTALYWYRQSLGQGLEFLIYFQGNSAPDKSGLPSDRFSAERTGGSVSTLTIQRTQQEDSAVYLCASSFQAGGAGELFFGEGSRLTVL.

Turning to this clone: A junction end diverges from the germline sequence, so it may reflect a read error. The gene calls are TRBV28 and TRBJ2-1, with 7 positions matching TRBD2. CDR3 length: 12 residues. Germline lookup yields CDR1 MDHEN and CDR2 SYDVKM. The CDR3 DNA reads TGTGCCATCAAAACCGGGACTATCCCTTTTATCTTC. Amino acid sequence: CAIKTGTIPFIF.

The chain carries TRBV5-1 and TRBJ2-4, with 8 bases fitting TRBD2. After removal of 0 bases from V and 1 base from J, the junction contained 3 bases not matched to a gene. This CDR3 has 16 amino acids. The germline V gene has CDR1 SGHRS and CDR2 YFSETQ. The CDR3 DNA reads TGCGCCAGCAGCTTGGTTTCTAGCGGGGCCAAAAACATTCAGTACTTC. It is translated as CASSLVSSGAKNIQYF. Full variable domain (missing parts from reference TRBV5-1 and TRBJ2-4): KAGVTQTPRYLIKTRGQQVTLSCSPISGHRSVSWYQQTPGQGLQFLFEYFSETQRNKGNFPGRFSGRQFSNSRSEMNVSTLELGDSALYLCASSLVSSGAKNIQYFGAGTRLSVL.

V gene TRBV6-1 combines with J gene TRBJ2-1, with 10 bases identical to TRBD2. Germline CDR1 reads MNHNS; CDR2 reads SASEGT. CDR3 length equals 15 residues. The ends lost 0 bases at V and 8 bases at J; junction bases unmatched: 4. The CDR3 loop is CASSEASGRADEQFF. Written as DNA, the CDR3 is TGTGCCAGCAGTGAAGCGAGCGGGAGGGCCGATGAGCAGTTCTTC.

This clone appeared a single time. The V call is TRBV4-2, the J call TRBJ2-5, with D hard to call. The CDR3 extends over 15 amino acids. Trimming cost V 0 bases and J 1 base, with 9 bases left between them. CDR1 and CDR2 (germline): LGHNA, YNFKEQ. This CDR3 reads CASSQDPRGQETQYF. CDR3 coding DNA: TGTGCCAGCAGCCAAGATCCTAGAGGCCAAGAGACCCAGTACTTC.

A few counts support this clone. The V and J genes are TRBV6-1 and TRBJ2-7; 8 nucleotides align to TRBD1. Looked up from germline, CDR1 is MNHNS and CDR2 is SASEGT. The CDR3 is made up of 15 amino acids. Trimming cost V 3 bases and J 3 bases; bases outside gene matches: 7. This CDR3 is CASSELPGQDYEQYF. CDR3 coding DNA: TGTGCCAGCAGTGAGCTTCCGGGACAGGACTACGAGCAGTACTTC.

The rearrangement joins TRBV5-1 to TRBJ1-3; maybe TRBD1 (6 bases). The CDR3 runs 14 residues. Germline V gene data show CDR1 as SGHRS and CDR2 as YFSETQ. V was trimmed by 4 bases and J by 3 bases, leaving 11 bases between them. The DNA for the CDR3 is TGCGCCAGCAGCGTTGGACAGAATGGAAACACCATATATTTT. It is translated as CASSVGQNGNTIYF.

This clone occurred a few times. V usage is TRBV19 and J usage is TRBJ2-2; D call uncertain. The germline CDR1 and CDR2 sequences are LNHDA and SQIVND (reference sequence). The CDR3 contains 14 residues. V shed 7 bases and J shed 4 bases, with 13 bases lying between them. The CDR3 sequence is CASTRTPGTGELFF. The CDR3 DNA sequence: TGTGCCAGTACCCGAACGCCCGGCACCGGGGAGCTGTTTTTT. The whole variable domain, filled in from reference TRBV19 and TRBJ2-2, reads DGGITQSPKYLFRKEGQNVTLSCEQNLNHDAMYWYRQDPGQGLRLIYYSQIVNDFQKGDIAEGYSVSREKKESFPLTVTSAQKNPTAFYLCASTRTPGTGELFFGEGSRLTVL.

This sequence joins TRBV14 and TRBJ1-1, with D unclear. CDR3 length: 14 residues. V shed 1 base and J shed 1 base, with 7 bases lying between them. Germline CDR1 SGHDN, CDR2 FVKESK. The CDR3 loop is CASSQVTGNTEAFF. CDR3 sequence (DNA): TGTGCCAGCAGCCAAGTGACGGGGAACACTGAAGCTTTCTTT.

V is TRBV6-1 and J is TRBJ2-5, with TRBD2 identical over 8 bases. The CDR3 has 16 residues. Germline V gene sequence: CDR1 MNHNS, CDR2 SASEGT. Trimming cost V 4 bases and J 2 bases; bases outside gene matches: 9. CDR3 nucleotides: TGTGCCAGCAGTGGAGGCCTAAGCGGGGGTCAAGAGACCCAGTACTTC. This encodes CASSGGLSGGQETQYF.

The CDR3 region has the DNA TGTGCCAGCAGACTCTGGGGGGGAGGCAATCAGCCCCAGCATTTT. Residues: CASRLWGGGNQPQHF. The V and J genes are TRBV6-5 and TRBJ1-5, with a weak D call TRBD1 (5 bases). Trimming cost V 6 bases and J 2 bases, with 14 bases left between them. This CDR3 region has 15 residues. CDR1 and CDR2 (germline): MNHEY, SVGAGI.

The CDR3 DNA sequence: TGTGCCAGCAGTTTGTCCCGTAGCGGGGGACGGGACCCATTCTTC. Protein: CASSLSRSGGRDPFF. This chain uses TRBV27 with TRBJ2-1; TRBD2 matches at 9 bases. From germline, CDR1 is MNHEY and CDR2 SMNVEV (reference sequence). V was pared by 3 bases and J by 16 bases, with 16 bases of the junction left unmatched. This CDR3 has 15 residues.

This chain joins TRBV10-3 and TRBJ1-5; possibly TRBD1 for D (5 bases). Germline V gene sequence: CDR1 ENHRY, CDR2 SYGVKD. This CDR3 region has 13 residues. Trimming cost V 4 bases and J 9 bases, with 13 bases left between them. The CDR3 sequence is CAISGEAQGPQHF. The CDR3 DNA reads as TGTGCCATCAGTGGGGAGGCCCAGGGGCCCCAGCATTTT.

This clone was detected only once. CDR3 nucleotide sequence: TGTGCCAGCAGTCCCCGGGGGTACTCCTACGAGCAGTACTTC. Its translation: CASSPRGYSYEQYF. The rearrangement joins TRBV27 to TRBJ2-7; tentatively, D is TRBD2 (6 bases). Germline V gives CDR1 MNHEY, CDR2 SMNVEV (reference sequence). The CDR3 has 14 amino acids. V lost 5 bases and J lost 0, with 11 bases in between.

The V and J genes are TRBV15 and TRBJ2-3; 9 nucleotides match TRBD1. The CDR3 contains 16 residues. The trim removed 3 bases at V and 4 bases at J, leaving 8 bases unmatched. Germline V gene lookup returns CDR1 LNHNV and CDR2 YYDKDF (reference sequence). DNA for the CDR3: TGTGCCACCAGCAGGCCGGGACAGGGTCGCCCAGATACGCAGTATTTT. As protein: CATSRPGQGRPDTQYF. Combining the CDR3 with reference TRBV15 and TRBJ2-3 gives the whole variable domain DAMVIQNPRYQVTQFGKPVTLSCSQTLNHNVMYWYQQKSSQAPKLLFHYYDKDFNNEADTPDNFQSRRPNTSFCFLDIRSPGLGDTAMYLCATSRPGQGRPDTQYFGPGTRLTVL.

This clone was counted once. This rearrangement joins TRBV30 to TRBJ1-2; 11 bases are shared with TRBD1. After removal of 1 base from V and 7 bases from J, the junction contained 5 bases not matched to a gene. Germline V gene sequence: CDR1 GTSNPN, CDR2 SVGIG (reference sequence). This CDR3 region has 14 residues. CDR3 residues: CAWSARDRGFGYTF. The CDR3 DNA is TGTGCCTGGAGTGCACGGGACAGGGGGTTTGGCTACACCTTC.

The chain carries TRBV4-1 and TRBJ1-4, with 7 bases that match TRBD1. The CDR3 length is 19 residues. J gave up 0 bases and V 1 base, and 11 bases lay outside the gene matches. CDR1 MGHRA and CDR2 YSYEKL come from the germline V gene. The CDR3, as DNA: TGCGCCAGCAGCCAAGGGACAGGATCTTTGCTTGCAACTAATGAAAAACTGTTTTTT. Its protein is CASSQGTGSLLATNEKLFF.

CDR3 amino acids: CASSQDIRGAGANVLTF. CDR3 DNA: TGCGCCAGCAGCCAAGATATTCGGGGTGCTGGGGCCAACGTCCTGACTTTC. The chain recombines TRBV4-1 with TRBJ2-6; a weak D match, TRBD2 (5 bases). V lost 0 bases and J 2 bases, leaving 11 bases between the germline ends. CDR1 and CDR2 from the germline V gene are MGHRA and YSYEKL. The CDR3 runs to 17 residues.

The chain combines TRBV29-1 with TRBJ2-5; TRBD1 matches 7 bases. V was pared by 0 bases and J by 5 bases, with 9 bases of the junction left unmatched. The CDR3 length is 15 residues. Germline V lookup: CDR1 SQVTM, CDR2 ANQGSEA. The CDR3: CSVEEAGGASETQYF. In DNA form, the CDR3 reads TGCAGCGTTGAAGAGGCAGGGGGTGCGTCGGAGACCCAGTACTTC. The full variable domain, with the rest looked up from reference TRBV29-1 and TRBJ2-5, is SAVISQKPSRDICQRGTSLTIQCQVDSQVTMMFWYRQQPGQSLTLIATANQGSEATYESGFVIDKFPISRPNLTFSTLTVSNMSPEDSSIYLCSVEEAGGASETQYFGPGTRLLVL.